Listed below are T cell receptor beta chains from one sample, sequenced in a study of OX40 agonist ivuxolimab in advanced cancers. This table comes from immunoSEQ multiplex PCR, and its TCRdb copy is limited to in-frame clones, with some not included. The table records tens of thousands of clones, approximately 84% of them present only once. Sequenced here: CD4+ or CD8+ T cells sorted from blood, sampled in a trial of the OX40 agonist ivuxolimab. These receptors originate from an adult with an advanced solid tumor such as melanoma, head and neck, liver or kidney cancer. CDR3s include the opening cysteine and the closing phenylalanine or tryptophan. The order of the fields is D gene, V gene, J gene, clone size, CDR3 DNA, CDR3 protein. The D gene is left open where the match is weak. Size is stated for part of the rows, as once, few or many counts, or as a class when the clone is expanded.

d_call: -
v_call: TRBV6-5
j_call: TRBJ2-2
clone_size: -
cdr3_nt: TGTGCCAGCAGTTACTCGATGTCAGTGAACACCGGGGAGCTGTTTTTT
cdr3_aa: CASSYSMSVNTGELFF

d_call: TRBD2
v_call: TRBV2
j_call: TRBJ2-1
clone_size: -
cdr3_nt: TGTGCCACAAAGAGAGGACTAGCCGGTAGCAATGAGCAGTTCTTC
cdr3_aa: CATKRGLAGSNEQFF

d_call: -
v_call: TRBV19
j_call: TRBJ1-3
clone_size: -
cdr3_nt: TGTGCCAGTAGTATAGCTGGGTTTCGCTCTGGAAACACCATATATTTT
cdr3_aa: CASSIAGFRSGNTIYF

d_call: -
v_call: TRBV7-2
j_call: TRBJ1-2
clone_size: -
cdr3_nt: TGTGCCAGCAGCTTAGACGGGGAGGGCGGCTACACCTTC
cdr3_aa: CASSLDGEGGYTF

d_call: -
v_call: TRBV6-1
j_call: TRBJ2-1
clone_size: -
cdr3_nt: TGTGCCAGCAAACAAGAACCTGACTCCTACAATGAGCAGTTCTTC
cdr3_aa: CASKQEPDSYNEQFF

d_call: TRBD1
v_call: TRBV29-1
j_call: TRBJ1-1
clone_size: -
cdr3_nt: TGCAGCGTTGACAATCGGGAAGGGACAGGGCACAAGAACACTGAAGCTTTCTTT
cdr3_aa: CSVDNREGTGHKNTEAFF

d_call: -
v_call: TRBV11-2
j_call: TRBJ2-3
clone_size: -
cdr3_nt: TGTGCCAGCAGCCGTAGACCGACCCGGGGAAACACAGATACGCAGTATTTT
cdr3_aa: CASSRRPTRGNTDTQYF

d_call: -
v_call: TRBV11-1
j_call: TRBJ2-5
clone_size: -
cdr3_nt: TGTGCCAGCAGCTTAAACAGGGCGGAGACCCAGTACTTC
cdr3_aa: CASSLNRAETQYF

d_call: -
v_call: TRBV2
j_call: TRBJ2-1
clone_size: -
cdr3_nt: TGTGCCAGCAGTTACAGGGGACTTTCCTACAATGAGCAGTTCTTC
cdr3_aa: CASSYRGLSYNEQFF

d_call: TRBD1
v_call: TRBV19
j_call: TRBJ1-5
clone_size: -
cdr3_nt: TGTGCCAGTAGTCTCGGGACAGCTCTAGGACAGCCCCAGCATTTT
cdr3_aa: CASSLGTALGQPQHF

d_call: -
v_call: TRBV6-6
j_call: TRBJ2-4
clone_size: -
cdr3_nt: TGTGCCAGCAGTTCGGACGGGAACGTTCAGTACTTC
cdr3_aa: CASSSDGNVQYF

d_call: -
v_call: TRBV6-6
j_call: TRBJ2-7
clone_size: -
cdr3_nt: TGTGCCAGCAGTTCATCGAATGCCTACGAGCAGTACTTC
cdr3_aa: CASSSSNAYEQYF

d_call: -
v_call: TRBV21-1
j_call: TRBJ1-5
clone_size: -
cdr3_nt: TGTGCCAGCAGCAAAGGGGGCAGGCTTTATAGCAATCAGCCCCAGCATTTT
cdr3_aa: CASSKGGRLYSNQPQHF

d_call: -
v_call: TRBV13
j_call: TRBJ1-6
clone_size: once
cdr3_nt: TGTGCCAGCAGCTGGGGCGGGAGGGAAGGTTCACCCCTCCACTTT
cdr3_aa: CASSWGGREGSPLHF

d_call: -
v_call: TRBV19
j_call: TRBJ2-5
clone_size: -
cdr3_nt: TGTGCCAGTAGTATCGTCAGCGAGGGCCAAGAGACCCAGTACTTC
cdr3_aa: CASSIVSEGQETQYF

d_call: TRBD1
v_call: TRBV7-9
j_call: TRBJ2-7
clone_size: -
cdr3_nt: TGTGCCAGCACATCGGGACAGTCCTACGAGCAGTACTTC
cdr3_aa: CASTSGQSYEQYF

d_call: -
v_call: TRBV6-6
j_call: TRBJ2-7
clone_size: -
cdr3_nt: TGTGCCAGCAGCCCTCCCGGGACGGCCCCCTACGAGCAGTACTTC
cdr3_aa: CASSPPGTAPYEQYF

d_call: -
v_call: TRBV7-8
j_call: TRBJ1-3
clone_size: -
cdr3_nt: TGTGCCAGCAGCTTACAGATCTCTGGAAACACCATATATTTT
cdr3_aa: CASSLQISGNTIYF

d_call: -
v_call: TRBV7-9
j_call: TRBJ1-1
clone_size: -
cdr3_nt: TGTGCCAGCAGCTTAGCCGGGGGGGACCGTGAAGCTTTCTTT
cdr3_aa: CASSLAGGDREAFF

d_call: -
v_call: TRBV6-6
j_call: TRBJ1-1
clone_size: -
cdr3_nt: TGTGCCAGCAGACAGACAGGCGCGAACACTGAAGCTTTCTTT
cdr3_aa: CASRQTGANTEAFF

d_call: TRBD2
v_call: TRBV6-6
j_call: TRBJ2-5
clone_size: -
cdr3_nt: TGTGCCAGCAGTCCCGGGACTAGAATCCAAGAGACCCAGTACTTC
cdr3_aa: CASSPGTRIQETQYF

d_call: TRBD1
v_call: TRBV18
j_call: TRBJ1-5
clone_size: -
cdr3_nt: TGTGCCAGCTCACCCGACAGGGGCGCCAATCAGCCCCAGCATTTT
cdr3_aa: CASSPDRGANQPQHF

d_call: -
v_call: TRBV27
j_call: TRBJ1-6
clone_size: -
cdr3_nt: TGTGCCAGCAGTTTAAACGGTGGATCACCCCTCCACTTT
cdr3_aa: CASSLNGGSPLHF

d_call: TRBD2
v_call: TRBV6-6
j_call: TRBJ2-2
clone_size: -
cdr3_nt: TGTGCCAGCAGTTACGTACTAGCGGACACCGGGGAGCTGTTTTTT
cdr3_aa: CASSYVLADTGELFF

d_call: -
v_call: TRBV14
j_call: TRBJ1-2
clone_size: once
cdr3_nt: TGTGCCAGCAGCCAAGATCGGCAGGGAACTAACTATGGCTACACCTTC
cdr3_aa: CASSQDRQGTNYGYTF